Listed below are T cell receptor beta chains from one sample, sequenced in a study of esophageal squamous cell carcinoma under preoperative chemotherapy. TCRdb reprocessed the PCR reads via MiXCR and lists one record per CDR3 protein. The sample carries more than 9,500 distinct CDR3 sequences, approximately 50% recorded once. Sample acquisition took place from a patient given preoperative chemotherapy. The receptors derive from a human donor with esophageal squamous cell carcinoma. The donor label of this sample is uncertain. The CDR3 runs from the conserved cysteine through the conserved F or W. D genes are given only for firm matches. Expanded clones get a size class; other rows say once, few or many, or leave the size out.

J gene	V gene	clone size	D gene	CDR3 DNA	CDR3 protein
TRBJ2-3	TRBV6-1	few	TRBD1	TGTGCCAGCAGGACAGGGGGCACAGATACGCAGTATTTT	CASRTGGTDTQYF
TRBJ1-1	TRBV6-1	.	.	TGTGCCAGCAGTGAAGCGGCGGCAGGGGCCACTGAAGCTTTCTTT	CASSEAAAGATEAFF
TRBJ2-5	TRBV6-5	.	TRBD1	TGTGCCAGCAGTTACTCAGGACAGGGCAAAGAGGACCAGTACTTC	CASSYSGQGKEDQYF
TRBJ2-1	TRBV7-8	.	.	TGTGCCAGCAGCTTACGTAAGGGGTTCTACGAGCAGTTCTTC	CASSLRKGFYEQFF
TRBJ2-2	TRBV6-1	medium-sized	.	TGTGCCAGCAGTGAAGGACTAGTCGGCACCGGGGAGCTGTTTTTT	CASSEGLVGTGELFF
TRBJ2-7	TRBV27	.	TRBD1	TGTGCCAGCAGTTTAAGGGTCGCCAGGGGGCGTTTCGAGCAGTACTTC	CASSLRVARGRFEQYF
TRBJ2-1	TRBV6-1	.	TRBD2	TGTGCCAGCGCGGGACTAGCGGGTTACAATGAGCAGTTCTTC	CASAGLAGYNEQFF
TRBJ2-5	TRBV6-1	.	.	TGTGCCAGCAGTGACGGCCTGAAGTACCAAGAGACCCAGTACTTC	CASSDGLKYQETQYF
TRBJ2-1	TRBV27	many	TRBD1	TGTGCCCGAGACCCCGACAGGGGTTACAATGAGCAGTTCTTC	CARDPDRGYNEQFF
TRBJ2-1	TRBV6-1	.	TRBD2	TGTGCCAGTCGGGGGCGGGAGGGCAATGAGCAGTTCTTC	CASRGREGNEQFF
TRBJ2-1	TRBV6-1	.	.	TGTGCCAGCCACGGGGTGTCCTACGATACGCAGTTCTTT	CASHGVSYDTQFF
TRBJ2-3	TRBV6-1	.	.	TGTGCCAGCAGTGTTAGGGACTGGGATACGCAGTATTTT	CASSVRDWDTQYF
TRBJ2-3	TRBV12-3/TRBV12-4	.	.	TGTGCCAGCAGTTTAGGGGGGCCGGCGAATACGCAGTATTTT	CASSLGGPANTQYF
TRBJ2-3	TRBV12-3/TRBV12-4	.	TRBD2	TGTGCGGGCAGTGGGGCCTGGGACGGGGGGACGCAGTATTTT	CAGSGAWDGGTQYF
TRBJ2-7	TRBV6-6	.	.	TGTGCCAGCAGTTACTCTAGGGGCAACTCCTACGAGCAGTACTTC	CASSYSRGNSYEQYF
TRBJ2-1	TRBV6-1	.	TRBD2	TGTGCCAGCCGGGGGGGGGAAGAGCAGTTCTTC	CASRGGEEQFF
TRBJ2-7	TRBV6-1	medium-sized	.	TGTGCCAGCTCAGAAAACTACAATGAGCAGTACTTC	CASSENYNEQYF
TRBJ2-7	TRBV6-1	.	TRBD2	TGTGCCAGCAGTGAAGCTCCCCGTGGGAGGGGCGAGCAGTACTTC	CASSEAPRGRGEQYF
TRBJ2-5	TRBV6-1	many	.	TGTGCCAGCAGTGAGGAGCCAGGGGTGCAAGAGACCCAGTACTTC	CASSEEPGVQETQYF
TRBJ2-1	TRBV7-7	few	.	TGTGCTAGCAGCTTAAGGGAATTGGGTGAGCAGTTCTTC	CASSLRELGEQFF
TRBJ2-5	TRBV6-8	few	TRBD1	TGTGCCAGCAGTAGACCCGGGACAGTACTCCAAGAGACCCAGTACTTC	CASSRPGTVLQETQYF
TRBJ2-2	TRBV6-1	.	TRBD1	TGTGCCAGCAGAATTGGGACAGGTTACACCGGGGAGCTGTTTTTT	CASRIGTGYTGELFF
TRBJ2-1	TRBV7-9	.	TRBD1	TGTGCCAGCAGCCCTCCGGGACAGGCTTACAATGAGCAGTTCTTC	CASSPPGQAYNEQFF
TRBJ1-2	TRBV7-2	.	.	TGTGCCAGCAGCTTAGCGCGGGCAGCCCACTATGGCTACACCTTC	CASSLARAAHYGYTF
TRBJ2-3	TRBV7-2	medium-sized	TRBD2	TGTGCCAGCAGCTTAGAGCGGGGAACTAGCACAGATACGCAGTATTTT	CASSLERGTSTDTQYF
TRBJ2-1	TRBV7-8	.	.	TGTGCCAGCAGCCCATTAGCGGTCTCCTCCAATGAGCAGTTCTTC	CASSPLAVSSNEQFF
TRBJ2-3	TRBV6-1	.	.	TGTGCCAGCAGCCTCGGAGGGGATACGCAGTATTTT	CASSLGGDTQYF
TRBJ2-5	TRBV6-1	.	TRBD1	TGTGCCAGCAGGGACTTAGGGGGCATGGGGACCCAGTACTTC	CASRDLGGMGTQYF
TRBJ2-3	TRBV6-1	.	.	TGTGCCGGCAGAGAGGGGGGGGATCAAGATACGCAGTACTTT	CAGREGGDQDTQYF
TRBJ2-5	TRBV6-1	.	.	TGTGCCAGCGGGGGATTTGGGGGACGCGACACAGAGACGCAGTACTTC	CASGGFGGRDTETQYF
TRBJ2-4	TRBV6-1	.	.	TGTGCCAGCAGTGGGCACTCAGCCAAAAACATTCAGTACTTC	CASSGHSAKNIQYF
TRBJ2-7	TRBV6-1	few	TRBD1	TGTGCCAGCAGTGAAAGGACAGGGGCCAACTACGAGCAGTACTTC	CASSERTGANYEQYF
TRBJ2-1	TRBV6-1	few	TRBD2	TGTGCCAGCAGAAAGGGCCTAACTAGCGGGACTTACAATGAGCAGTTCTTC	CASRKGLTSGTYNEQFF
TRBJ2-3	TRBV6-1	.	.	TGTGCCAGCACAATGTCGGGAGCCAGGCACAACGCGCAGTATTTT	CASTMSGARHNAQYF
TRBJ2-7	TRBV6-1	.	.	TGTGCCAGCATGGGGGGACTCTACGAGCAGTACTTC	CASMGGLYEQYF
TRBJ2-3	TRBV6-1	once	.	TGTGCCAGCAGTGAATTTTGGGGGTGCGACAAAGATACGCAGTATTTC	CASSEFWGCDKDTQYF
TRBJ1-1	TRBV11-2	.	.	TGTGCCAGCAGTTTCGGACAGTTGAACACTGGCGATTTCTTT	CASSFGQLNTGDFF
TRBJ2-3	TRBV6-4	.	.	TGTGCCAGCAGCGACTCGGGGCGGTGCTACACAGATACGCAGTATTTT	CASSDSGRCYTDTQYF
TRBJ2-3	TRBV6-4	.	.	TGTGCCAGCTCCGACAGCGCTAGCACAGATACGCAGTATTTT	CASSDSASTDTQYF
TRBJ2-2	TRBV6-1	.	TRBD2	TGTGCCAGCAGACTAGCGGACACCGGGGAGCTGTTTTTT	CASRLADTGELFF
TRBJ2-1	TRBV12-3/TRBV12-4	.	TRBD2	TGTGCCAGCAGGACCGGGACTATCTACGAGCAGTTCTTC	CASRTGTIYEQFF
TRBJ2-5	TRBV12-3/TRBV12-4	.	.	TGTGCCAGCAGTTTAGGCCGCAGGCTAATCCTAGATACCCAGTACTTT	CASSLGRRLILDTQYF
TRBJ2-1	TRBV6-1	.	.	TGTGCCAGCACGGACCCGCGTGCCTACGAGCAGTTCTTC	CASTDPRAYEQFF
TRBJ2-7	TRBV6-1	many	.	TGTGCCAGCAGTCGAGGGGTTATTAACCCTAATGAGCAGTACTTC	CASSRGVINPNEQYF
TRBJ2-7	TRBV6-1	.	TRBD2	TGTGCCAGCAGTGAGCATCTGGGACTAGCGGGAGGGGGTTACAGTGAGCAGTACTTC	CASSEHLGLAGGGYSEQYF
TRBJ2-7	TRBV7-2	.	TRBD2	TGTGCCAGCAGCTTAGCTTGGGGAGGGACCTACGAGCAGTACTTC	CASSLAWGGTYEQYF
TRBJ2-3	TRBV6-1	.	.	TGTGCCAGCAGGGGGGTGGGGGCTCAAAATACGCAGTATTTT	CASRGVGAQNTQYF
TRBJ2-1	TRBV24-1	.	TRBD2	TGTGCCACCAGTGGGGGACTAGCGGGAGCAGGCTGGGGGAATGAGCAGTTCTTC	CATSGGLAGAGWGNEQFF
TRBJ2-6	TRBV6-5	once	TRBD2	TGTGCCAGCAGTTACCAACTAGCGGGGAGCTCTGGGGCCAACGTCCTGACTTTC	CASSYQLAGSSGANVLTF
TRBJ2-1	TRBV6-1	.	TRBD1	TGTGCCAGCAGCCGGGACAGGGCTTACGATGAGCAGTATTTC	CASSRDRAYDEQYF
TRBJ2-3	TRBV7-2	many	TRBD2	TGTGCCAGCAGCTTGACTAGCGGGGGGGCCCGAGATACGCAGTATTTT	CASSLTSGGARDTQYF
TRBJ2-5	TRBV7-2	large	.	TGTGCCAGCAGCTTAGGCGGGATAAAAGAGACCCAGTACTTC	CASSLGGIKETQYF
TRBJ2-1	TRBV7-8	many	TRBD2	TGTGCCAGCAGCCCCTTAGCGGGAGTGGGCGGGTATGAGCAGTTCTTC	CASSPLAGVGGYEQFF
TRBJ1-5	TRBV6-1	.	.	TGTGCCAGCAGTGAAGTGGAGGGAATGAGGAATCAGCCCCAGCATTTT	CASSEVEGMRNQPQHF
TRBJ2-5	TRBV6-5	.	.	TGTGCCAGCACTTCCTCTTGGGGTCAAGAGACCCAGTACTTC	CASTSSWGQETQYF
TRBJ2-7	TRBV14	.	.	TGTGCCAGCAGCCTAGGGGGACTGTACGAGCAGTACTTC	CASSLGGLYEQYF
TRBJ2-2	TRBV11-1	many	TRBD1	TGTGCCAGCAGCCGGGGGACAGGCGAAATCACCGGGGAGCTGTTTTTT	CASSRGTGEITGELFF
TRBJ2-1	TRBV7-2	.	TRBD2	TGTGCCAGCAGCTTAAGAGCGGGAGGGAATGAGCAGTTCTTC	CASSLRAGGNEQFF
TRBJ2-1	TRBV6-6	medium-sized	.	TGTGCCAGCAGTTACGCGGTGGACAACGAGCAGTTCTTC	CASSYAVDNEQFF